This T cell receptor beta chain was captured by sequencing in a study of cytomegalovirus exposure and HLA in healthy donors. Study summary: The same platform as the roughly 670 first-cohort repertoires was used for the 95 to 150 validation repertoires, a later analysis reported. Study-wide points: The TCR clusters that emerged in the first cohort tended, a later analysis found, to co-occur in the 120 or so validation repertoires. Across donors, most TCRs were seen rarely, yet some public ones were widespread.

The donors were members of the roughly 130-subject validation cohort (separate from the approximately 670-subject first cohort). V dropped 5 bases and J dropped 4 bases, with 8 bases sitting between them. There are 12 residues in the CDR3. Germline-derived CDR1 and CDR2 are SGHTA and FQGNSA. Repertoires were generated with immunoSEQ multiplex PCR, while TCRdb's copy carries only in-frame clones and drops some. This sample has approximately 170,000 clones; roughly 85% occur once, and the top ten carry 16%. This clone has only a few counts. Its specificity is unknown. The specimen was PBMCs. The sequence came from a man in his late teens or twenties in good health and CMV-seropositive. This chain uses TRBV7-2 with TRBJ1-2, with unresolved D. In nucleotides, the CDR3 is TGTGCCAGCAGCGGCGACACCTATGGCTACACCTTC. This translates into CASSGDTYGYTF.